This T cell receptor beta chain was recorded in a study of lymphopenia after photon versus proton radiotherapy. Whole-study results and caveats: Oligoclonal CD8+ Temra expansion after nadir drove photon patients' diversity drop. Survival link was tested only in deceased patients; proton benefit remains a possibility.

Sequenced by immunoSEQ multiplex PCR; TCRdb stores in-frame clones only, minus some. The table has around 26,000 clones, under 95% seen once. Trimming at V came to 5 bases and at J to 8 bases, leaving 11 bases not matched to a gene. Germline CDR1 and CDR2: SGHTA and FQGNSA. This CDR3 spans 15 amino acids. As for this clone: Its antigen is unidentified.

This receptor was taken from a woman aged 50 to 60 with cholangiocarcinoma. The specimen comprised peripheral blood, sampled from a patient treated with photon-based radiotherapy. V usage is TRBV7-2 and J usage is TRBJ1-2; 10 nucleotides agree with TRBD1. DNA for the CDR3: TGTGCCAGCAGCCAACCGGGACAGGGGACAAGGGGCTACACCTTC. It encodes CASSQPGQGTRGYTF.